This TCR beta chain originates from a study of T cells in women clearing cervical HPV infection. Whole-study context: Case blood drawn at lesion detection; control blood after infection cleared. Case blood was drawn a median approximately 150 days after lesion detection. General study findings and limits: Richness plus V gene abundances separated cases from controls with AUC roughly 0.88.

Notes on this clone: Its antigen is unknown. The read terminates 3 residues ahead of where the CDR3 ends, so the germline J gene completes it.

HPV was found by MY09/MY11 PCR and dot-blot genotyping. Per the germline V gene, CDR1 is MNHEY and CDR2 is SVGEGT. V shed 6 bases and J shed 5 bases, with 22 bases lying between them. The CDR3 length is 16 residues. TCRdb's table, derived via immunoSEQ multiplex PCR, lists solely in-frame clones and lacks some. Recorded here are around 29,000 clones; the top ten clones represent around 2.8%. The rearrangement joins TRBV6-2 or TRBV6-3 to TRBJ2-5; tentatively, D is TRBD2 (6 bases). This clonotype originated in a woman aged 18-70 years with a cervical HPV16 infection that either progressed to CIN3+ or cleared (not recorded which). The sequenced material came from blood buffy coat. The DNA read from the CDR3 is TGTGCCAGCAGCAGCTGGGGACTCCCGGAAAGTGAGACC. Protein: CASSSWGLPESET. The full CDR3 sequence reads CASSSWGLPESETQYF.